These 24 T cell receptor beta chains were sequenced from one sample in a study of PD-L1 blockade in urothelial cancer. Sequenced by immunoSEQ multiplex PCR; TCRdb stores in-frame clones only, minus some. The data contain about 66,000 clones, 88% of them seen just once; the ten biggest clones take up approximately 10%. Time point indicated: peripheral blood 6 weeks after treatment start. Sequencing used PBMCs, obtained around atezolizumab (anti-PD-L1) treatment. Receptor source: a man in his fifties or sixties with urothelial cancer.

The rearrangement joins TRBV4-1 to TRBJ1-1, with TRBD1 matching 8 bases. The CDR3 is made up of 17 amino acids. Trimming took 1 base from V and 3 from J; bases not matched to a gene: 10. Germline lookup yields CDR1 MGHRA and CDR2 YSYEKL. This chain's CDR3 is CASSQAGGARRDTEAFF. CDR3 nucleotide sequence: TGCGCCAGCAGCCAAGCAGGGGGCGCGAGGAGGGACACTGAAGCTTTCTTT.

The chain combines TRBV5-1 with TRBJ2-7; 8 bases are shared with TRBD1. The CDR3 is 16 residues long. Per germline, CDR1 SGHRS and CDR2 YFSETQ. Trimming removed 0 bases from V and 1 base from J; junction bases left unmatched: 6. The CDR3 region is CASSLAFGTGSYEQYF. The CDR3 nucleotides are TGCGCCAGCAGCTTGGCTTTCGGGACAGGTTCCTACGAGCAGTACTTC.

This chain uses TRBV7-9 with TRBJ1-6; TRBD1 aligns across 7 bases. The length of the CDR3 is 14 residues. V shed 7 bases and J 10 bases; nucleotides not matched to a gene: 10. The germline V gene has CDR1 SEHNR and CDR2 FQNEAQ (reference sequence). The CDR3 DNA reads TGTGCCAGCACCAACAACAGGGGAAGGTCACCCCTCCACTTT. Its protein is CASTNNRGRSPLHF.

This chain links TRBV6-6 with TRBJ1-5, with 7 bases that match TRBD1. The CDR3 is made up of 14 amino acids. V dropped 6 bases and J dropped 6; count of bases not matched to a gene: 8. CDR1 is MNHNY, CDR2 SVGAGI, per germline (reference sequence). This CDR3 is CASSSRTGSQPQHF. CDR3 in DNA: TGTGCCAGCAGCTCTCGGACAGGTAGTCAGCCCCAGCATTTT.

The J gene is TRBJ2-3, the V gene TRBV19; the match to TRBD1 covers 8 bases. The V gene's germline CDR1 is LNHDA and CDR2 SQIVND (reference sequence). Unmatched junction bases numbered 8, after V lost 4 bases and J lost 2 bases. CDR3 length equals 16 residues. The CDR3 sequence is CASSSTGGANTDTQYF. As DNA, the CDR3 is TGTGCCAGTAGTAGCACAGGGGGAGCTAACACAGATACGCAGTATTTT.

This rearrangement joins TRBV19 to TRBJ1-5; 7 bases agree with TRBD1. Losses at the gene ends were 1 base for V and 2 bases for J; bases not matched to a gene: 8. Germline values: CDR1 LNHDA, CDR2 SQIVND (reference sequence). The CDR3 runs 17 residues. For the CDR3, the DNA is TGTGCCAGTAGTATAGCCCCGACAGGGAGCCGCAATCAGCCCCAGCATTTT. This sequence encodes CASSIAPTGSRNQPQHF.

The rearrangement links TRBV10-3 to TRBJ2-5; perhaps TRBD2 as D (6 bases). Trimming removed 4 bases from V and 4 bases from J, with 13 bases in between. This CDR3 is built from 14 residues. The germline CDR1 and CDR2 sequences are ENHRY and SYGVKD. Here the CDR3 DNA reads TGTGCCATCAGTGCCGGAGGGGTTGCAGAGACCCAGTACTTC. This codes for CAISAGGVAETQYF.

The chain couples TRBV6-1 to TRBJ2-7; 8 bases map to TRBD1. V gave up 4 bases and J gave up 4 bases; unmatched junction bases: 6. This CDR3 is built from 14 residues. Germline V gene data show CDR1 as MNHNS and CDR2 as SASEGT. CDR3 in amino acids: CASSVRTGIYEQYF. DNA for the CDR3: TGTGCCAGCAGTGTCCGGACAGGGATTTACGAGCAGTACTTC.

The chain is built from TRBV6-5 and TRBJ2-7; tentatively, D is TRBD2 (6 bases). In germline, CDR1 is MNHEY, CDR2 SVGAGI. The CDR3 totals 12 residues. Trimming took 5 bases from V and 8 from J, leaving 13 bases between them. The CDR3 bases are TGTGCCAGCAGTCGTAGCGGTATCCAGCAGTACTTC. Translated, it gives CASSRSGIQQYF.

The chain recombines TRBV28 with TRBJ1-1; D is ambiguous. Germline assignment: CDR1 MDHEN and CDR2 SYDVKM. This CDR3 contains 11 residues. The CDR3 reads CSVALRAEAFF. The CDR3 coding sequence is TGTTCGGTTGCTTTGAGAGCTGAAGCTTTCTTT.

The gene calls are TRBV7-3 and TRBJ2-2; 7 bases fit TRBD2. V lost 5 bases, J lost 5 bases, and 5 bases stayed unmatched. Germline assignment: CDR1 SGHTA and CDR2 FQGTGA. The CDR3 loop spans 14 amino acids. The CDR3 sequence is CASSPGGGTGELFF. The CDR3, as DNA: TGTGCCAGCAGCCCGGGAGGCGGGACCGGGGAGCTGTTTTTT.

The chain couples TRBV7-3 to TRBJ1-1; 7 bases align to TRBD1. With 4 bases clipped from V and 6 bases from J, the junction kept 8 bases outside the gene matches. Germline V gene sequence: CDR1 SGHTA, CDR2 FQGTGA. The CDR3 is made up of 14 amino acids. The CDR3 here is CASSSKTGTAEAFF. The CDR3 region has the DNA TGTGCCAGCAGCTCAAAGACAGGGACGGCTGAAGCTTTCTTT.

The V gene is TRBV25-1, the J gene TRBJ1-4; a weak D match, TRBD1 (5 bases). The germline V and J ends were trimmed by 1 base and 7 bases, with 13 bases remaining between them. The CDR3 sequence is 15 residues long. CDR1 and CDR2 (germline): MGHDK, SYGVNS. CDR3 nucleotide sequence: TGTGCCAGCAGTGAATGGAGGGGCGCGGGTGAAAAACTGTTTTTT. It translates to CASSEWRGAGEKLFF.

To note about this clone: The limits of the CDR3 on the DNA are not certain, so only TCRdb's listed CDR3 is given. The V and J genes are TRBV1 and TRBJ1-3. TRBV1 is deemed a pseudogene. The CDR3 is 13 amino acids long, termini counted. The CDR3 spells CTSRFGSGNTIYF.

V and J are TRBV5-1 and TRBJ2-7, with a possible D match to TRBD1 (5 bases). The V gene's germline CDR1 is SGHRS and CDR2 YFSETQ. The length of the CDR3 is 14 residues. V shed 4 bases and J shed 3 bases, with 14 bases lying between them. The CDR3 reads CASSPGRGVYEQYF. CDR3 nucleotides: TGCGCCAGCAGCCCAGGAAGGGGTGTCTACGAGCAGTACTTC.

V gene TRBV2 combines with J gene TRBJ2-5; 8 bases agree with TRBD2. V lost 4 bases and J lost 5; bases outside the gene matches: 9. The CDR3 runs 15 residues. Germline V gives CDR1 SNHLY, CDR2 FYNNEI. The chain's CDR3 is CASSGVRAGEETQYF. The CDR3 DNA reads TGTGCCAGCAGTGGGGTCAGAGCGGGAGAGGAGACCCAGTACTTC.

The CDR3 is CASSYGGAEKLFF. In nucleotides, the CDR3 is TGTGCCAGCAGTTACGGGGGGGCGGAAAAACTGTTTTTT. The rearrangement links TRBV6-6 to TRBJ1-4, with D possibly TRBD1 on 6 matching bases. V was shortened by 2 bases and J by 8 bases, with 9 bases between the two germline ends. The CDR3 totals 13 residues. Per the germline V gene, CDR1 is MNHNY and CDR2 is SVGAGI (reference sequence).

CDR3 nucleotide sequence: TGTGCCAGCAGTGGGCCCAGCGAGAGGAACTACAATGAGCAGTTCTTC. The encoded protein is CASSGPSERNYNEQFF. This chain joins TRBV2 and TRBJ2-1; D is uncertain. The V end was cut by 4 bases, the J end by 3 bases, with 16 bases between. Germline CDR1 is SNHLY and CDR2 is FYNNEI. CDR3 length: 16 residues.

This clone was detected once. CDR3 protein: CASSPWDKNTEAFF. In DNA, the CDR3 is TGTGCCAGCAGCCCGTGGGACAAGAACACTGAAGCTTTCTTT. J is TRBJ1-1 and V is TRBV7-9, with TRBD1 as a possible D gene (6 bases). This CDR3 is 14 amino acids long. CDR1 and CDR2 from the germline V gene are SEHNR and FQNEAQ (reference sequence). The V and J ends lost 5 bases and 1 base respectively, with 11 bases between them.

In its sample, this clone was seen a few times. The chain is built from TRBV15 and TRBJ2-7, with 7 bases aligning to TRBD1. Germline CDR1 and CDR2: LNHNV and YYDKDF (reference sequence). With V trimmed by 2 bases and J by 2 bases, 6 bases remained unmatched. The CDR3 extends over 15 amino acids. The CDR3 loop is CATSRQGVGAYEQYF. In nucleotides, the CDR3 is TGTGCCACCAGCAGACAGGGGGTCGGGGCCTACGAGCAGTACTTC.

The chain carries TRBV7-8 and TRBJ2-3, with TRBD2 as a possible D gene (5 bases). The ends were cut back, 2 bases at V and 0 bases at J, with 6 bases in the middle. In germline, CDR1 is SGHVS, CDR2 FQNEAQ. The CDR3 has 14 residues. In DNA form, the CDR3 reads TGTGCCAGCAGCTTACGCGGGAGCACAGATACGCAGTATTTT. Translated, it gives CASSLRGSTDTQYF. Full variable domain (missing parts from reference TRBV7-8 and TRBJ2-3): GAGVSQSPRYKVAKRGQDVALRCDPISGHVSLFWYQQALGQGPEFLTYFQNEAQLDKSGLPSDRFFAERPEGSVSTLKIQRTQQEDSAVYLCASSLRGSTDTQYFGPGTRLTVL.

The chain is built from TRBV7-8 and TRBJ1-5; D ambiguous. The V and J ends lost 1 base and 1 base respectively, with 5 bases between them. This CDR3 contains 14 residues. CDR1 and CDR2 (germline): SGHVS, FQNEAQ. The CDR3 loop is CASSLGRSNQPQHF. The CDR3 DNA is TGTGCCAGCAGCTTAGGCAGGAGCAATCAGCCCCAGCATTTT.

V gene TRBV10-3 combines with J gene TRBJ2-1; TRBD1 matches 9 bases. The CDR3 runs to 13 residues. The germline gives CDR1 ENHRY, CDR2 SYGVKD. Unmatched junction bases numbered 3, after V lost 5 bases and J lost 7 bases. The CDR3 sequence is CAISSGTGNEQFF. In DNA, the CDR3 is TGTGCCATCAGTTCCGGGACAGGGAATGAGCAGTTCTTC.

This chain links TRBV12-5 with TRBJ2-1; D unresolved. With 0 bases removed from V and 4 bases from J, the gap between germline ends came to 16 bases. From germline, CDR1 is LGHNT and CDR2 FRNRAP. CDR3 length: 17 residues. This CDR3 is CASGLVLGYPDYNEQFF. Written as DNA, the CDR3 is TGTGCTAGTGGTTTGGTACTGGGCTATCCGGATTACAATGAGCAGTTCTTC.